One TCR beta chain is described in this entry. Its antigen is undetermined. This sample includes further DNA sequences coding for the same CDR3. The record originates from a study of shared clonotypes between healthy human individuals. Overall study results and limits: Estimated richness was generally greater in naive than memory subsets. Sorted-subset sequencing, rarefaction showed, was incomplete despite large depth.

Once extracted for a subset, genomic DNA was divided evenly among several immunoSEQ plates. For sorted subsets, roughly 210 ng DNA per replicate equaled about 27,000 T cell genomes. Assay: immunoSEQ multiplex PCR; the TCRdb copy retains only in-frame clones and omits some. The sample lists millions of clones, around 90% occurring once. The CDR3 is 13 amino acids. Germline lookup yields CDR1 SGHRS and CDR2 YFSETQ. V lost 8 bases and J lost 4, with 14 bases in between. The chain has TRBV5-1 and TRBJ2-3; D is perhaps TRBD1 or TRBD2 (5 bases each). Sequencing input: naive CD4+ T cells sorted from blood. Subset meaning: CD45RA+ positively selected. This TCR was sampled from a man between 18 and 35 years old in good health. CDR3 sequence: CASSLGGSDTQYF. The CDR3 nucleotides are TGCGCCAGTTCACTTGGGGGTTCAGATACGCAGTATTTT.